The sequence of this TCR beta chain was determined in a study of blood T cell repertoires in COVID-19. Authors' analysis steps: Reference gene primer amplification gave estimated nucleated cell counts. Repertoires were generated with immunoSEQ multiplex PCR, while TCRdb's copy carries only in-frame clones and drops some. From that table come the V and J calls and clone size; the DNA was used to work out D and trimming. The data show some 380,000 clones, about 87% seen once. J lost 2 bases, V lost 1 base, and 9 bases had no gene match. The germline gives CDR1 LGHDT, CDR2 YNNKEL (reference sequence). The CDR3 extends over 17 amino acids.

The chain uses TRBV3-1 (or the pseudogene TRBV3-2) and TRBJ2-7; 9 positions agree with TRBD2. This TCR was recovered from a man aged 30 to 45 who had recovered from COVID-19. Sequencing input: PBMCs or T cells enriched from blood (not recorded which). The CDR3 region is CASSQALAGNRAYEQYF. Written as DNA, the CDR3 is TGTGCCAGCAGCCAAGCCCTAGCGGGAAATAGAGCCTACGAGCAGTACTTC.